This T cell receptor (beta chain) came from a study of shared clonotypes between healthy human individuals. Study information: There were three CD4 naive, three CD4 memory, two CD8 naive and one CD8 memory plates per donor. Regarding the study as a whole: Limited genetic and exposure-history diversity came from having few donors. Sequencing depth was expected to affect clonotype sharing among donors.

This CDR3 has 13 residues. Per germline, CDR1 SGHTA and CDR2 FQGTGA. Deletions cut 2 bases from V and 3 bases from J, with 7 bases between. Naive CD8 cells were CD45RO-negative, positively selected for CCR7, excluding terminally differentiated effector memory CD45RA+ cells. The study enrolled healthy HIV-negative adults without recent acute infections or vaccinations as donors. Clones were sequenced by immunoSEQ multiplex PCR, and TCRdb holds only the in-frame ones, with some missing. The table lists about 2 million clones, approximately 94% of them singletons. Points on this clone: What it binds is unknown.

The clonotype originates from a man in his late teens or twenties in good health. The chain joins TRBV7-3 to TRBJ1-1, with no clear D. Source material: naive CD8+ T cells sorted from blood. Written as DNA, the CDR3 is TGTGCCAGCAGCTTAGCCCGACACACTGAAGCTTTCTTT. It encodes CASSLARHTEAFF.